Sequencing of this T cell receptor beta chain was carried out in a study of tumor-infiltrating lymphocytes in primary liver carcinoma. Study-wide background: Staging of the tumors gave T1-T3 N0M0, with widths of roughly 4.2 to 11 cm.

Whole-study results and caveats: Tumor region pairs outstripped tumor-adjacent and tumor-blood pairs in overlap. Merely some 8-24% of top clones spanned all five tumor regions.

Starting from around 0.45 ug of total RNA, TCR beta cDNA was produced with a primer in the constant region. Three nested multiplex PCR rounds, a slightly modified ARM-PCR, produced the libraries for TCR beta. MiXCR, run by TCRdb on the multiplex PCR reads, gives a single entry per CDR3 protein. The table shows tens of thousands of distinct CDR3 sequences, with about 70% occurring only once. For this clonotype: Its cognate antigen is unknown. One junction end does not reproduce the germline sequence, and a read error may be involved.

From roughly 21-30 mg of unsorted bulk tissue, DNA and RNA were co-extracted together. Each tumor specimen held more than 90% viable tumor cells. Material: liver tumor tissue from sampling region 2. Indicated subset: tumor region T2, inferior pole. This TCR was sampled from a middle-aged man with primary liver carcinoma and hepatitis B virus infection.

The CDR3 sequence is CANSQSGTSGDNEQFF. Here the CDR3 DNA reads TGCGCCAACAGCCAATCCGGGACTAGCGGTGACAATGAGCAATTCTTT. The chain combines TRBV4-1 with TRBJ2-1; the match to TRBD2 covers 11 bases. Germline V gene lookup returns CDR1 MGHRA and CDR2 YSYEKL. CDR3 length: 16 amino acids.